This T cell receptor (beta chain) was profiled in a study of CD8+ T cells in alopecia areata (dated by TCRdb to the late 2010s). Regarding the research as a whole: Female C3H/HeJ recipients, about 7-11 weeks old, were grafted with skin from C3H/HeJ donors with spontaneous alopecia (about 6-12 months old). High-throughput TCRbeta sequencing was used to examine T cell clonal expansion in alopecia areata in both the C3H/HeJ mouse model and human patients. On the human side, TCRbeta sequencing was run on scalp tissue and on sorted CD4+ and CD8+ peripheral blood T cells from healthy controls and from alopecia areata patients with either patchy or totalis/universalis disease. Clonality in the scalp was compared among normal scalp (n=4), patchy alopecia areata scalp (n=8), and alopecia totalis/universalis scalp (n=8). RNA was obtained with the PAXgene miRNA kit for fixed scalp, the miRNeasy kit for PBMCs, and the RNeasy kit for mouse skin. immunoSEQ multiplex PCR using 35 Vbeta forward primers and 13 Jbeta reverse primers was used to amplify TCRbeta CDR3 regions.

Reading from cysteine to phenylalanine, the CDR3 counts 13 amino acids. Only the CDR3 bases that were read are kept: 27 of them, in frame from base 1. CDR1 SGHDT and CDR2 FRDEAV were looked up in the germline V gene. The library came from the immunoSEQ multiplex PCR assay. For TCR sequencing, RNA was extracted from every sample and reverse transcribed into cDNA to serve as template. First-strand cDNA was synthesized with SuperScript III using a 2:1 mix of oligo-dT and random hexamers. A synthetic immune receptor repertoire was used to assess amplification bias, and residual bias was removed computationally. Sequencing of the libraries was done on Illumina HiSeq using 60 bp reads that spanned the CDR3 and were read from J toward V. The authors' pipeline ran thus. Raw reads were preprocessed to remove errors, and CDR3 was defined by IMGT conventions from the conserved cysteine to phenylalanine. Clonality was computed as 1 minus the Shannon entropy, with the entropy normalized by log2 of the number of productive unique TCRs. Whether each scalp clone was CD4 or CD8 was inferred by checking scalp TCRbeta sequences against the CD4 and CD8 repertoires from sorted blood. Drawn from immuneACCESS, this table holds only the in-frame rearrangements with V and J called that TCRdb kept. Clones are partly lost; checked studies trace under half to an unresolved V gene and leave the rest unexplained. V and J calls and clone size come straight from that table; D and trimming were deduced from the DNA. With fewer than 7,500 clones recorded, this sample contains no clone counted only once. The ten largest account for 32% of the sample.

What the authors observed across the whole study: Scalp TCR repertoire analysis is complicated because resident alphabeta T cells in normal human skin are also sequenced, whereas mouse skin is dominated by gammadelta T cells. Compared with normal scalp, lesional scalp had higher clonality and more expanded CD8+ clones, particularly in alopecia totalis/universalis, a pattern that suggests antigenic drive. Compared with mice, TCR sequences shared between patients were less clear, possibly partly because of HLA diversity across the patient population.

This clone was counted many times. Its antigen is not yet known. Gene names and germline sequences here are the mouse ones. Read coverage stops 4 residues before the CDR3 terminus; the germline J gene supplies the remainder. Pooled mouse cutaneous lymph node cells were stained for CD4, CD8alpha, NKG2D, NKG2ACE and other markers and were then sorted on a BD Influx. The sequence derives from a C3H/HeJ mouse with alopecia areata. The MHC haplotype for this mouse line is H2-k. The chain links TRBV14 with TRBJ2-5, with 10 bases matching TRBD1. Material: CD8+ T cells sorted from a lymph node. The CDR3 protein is CASSRDRGDTQYF. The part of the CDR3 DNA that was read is TGTGCCAGCAGTCGGGACAGGGGAGAC.